Sequencing of this T cell receptor (beta chain) was carried out in a study of T cells after yellow fever vaccination. General study results and limits: Although most clonotypes did not, a small share appeared in both CD4 and CD8 compartments.

The study made its TCR cDNA through 5'RACE template switching. That step introduced a universal primer site along with UMIs. TCRdb processed the 5' RACE reads anew with MiXCR; each CDR3 protein has one entry. The sample yields 250,000 to 400,000 distinct CDR3 sequences, roughly 4.3% seen once. To note about this clonotype: The target antigen is unknown.

This receptor was taken from a man aged 18 to 30 who received the YFV17D yellow fever vaccine. The sequenced sample was PBMCs, obtained 5 days after the yellow fever booster vaccination.

The CDR3 DNA sequence: TGCGCCAGCAGCCCTGCGGGGACAGGGGCCGCGGCTAATGAAAAACTGTTTTTT. This encodes CASSPAGTGAAANEKLFF. V and J are TRBV5-1 and TRBJ1-4; 10 bases agree with TRBD1. The length of the CDR3 is 18 residues. V shed 4 bases and J 3 bases; nucleotides not matched to a gene: 12. From germline, CDR1 is SGHRS and CDR2 YFSETQ.